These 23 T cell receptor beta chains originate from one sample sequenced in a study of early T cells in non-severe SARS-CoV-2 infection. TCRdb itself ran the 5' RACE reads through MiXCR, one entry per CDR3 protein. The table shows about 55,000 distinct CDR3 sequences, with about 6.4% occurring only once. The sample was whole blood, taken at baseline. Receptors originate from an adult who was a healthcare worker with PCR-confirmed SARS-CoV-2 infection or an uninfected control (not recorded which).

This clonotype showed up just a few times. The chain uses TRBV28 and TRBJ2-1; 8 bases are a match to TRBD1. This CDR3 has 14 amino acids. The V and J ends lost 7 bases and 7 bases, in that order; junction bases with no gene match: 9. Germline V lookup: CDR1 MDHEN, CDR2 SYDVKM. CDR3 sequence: CASTEGQGRNEQFF. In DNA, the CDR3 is TGTGCCAGCACCGAAGGACAGGGTAGGAATGAGCAGTTCTTC.

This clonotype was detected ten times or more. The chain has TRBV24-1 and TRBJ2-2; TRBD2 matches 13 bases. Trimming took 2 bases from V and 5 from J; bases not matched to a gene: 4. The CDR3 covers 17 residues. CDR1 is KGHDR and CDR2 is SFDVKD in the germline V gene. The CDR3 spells CATSDWGLAGRTGELFF. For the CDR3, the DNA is TGTGCCACCAGTGATTGGGGACTAGCGGGACGGACCGGGGAGCTGTTTTTT.

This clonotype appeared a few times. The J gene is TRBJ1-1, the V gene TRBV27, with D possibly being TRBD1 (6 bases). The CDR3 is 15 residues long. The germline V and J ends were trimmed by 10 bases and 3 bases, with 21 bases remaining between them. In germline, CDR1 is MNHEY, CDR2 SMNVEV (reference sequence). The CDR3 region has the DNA TGTGCCATTACGAGGGTGCGGGGGGCGGACACTGAAGCTTTCTTT. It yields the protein CAITRVRGADTEAFF.

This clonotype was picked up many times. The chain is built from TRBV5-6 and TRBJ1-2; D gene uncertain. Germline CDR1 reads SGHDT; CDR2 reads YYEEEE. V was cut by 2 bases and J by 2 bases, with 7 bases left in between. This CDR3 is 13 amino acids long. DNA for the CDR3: TGTGCCAGCAGCTTTCTACAGAACTATGGCTACACCTTC. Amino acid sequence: CASSFLQNYGYTF.

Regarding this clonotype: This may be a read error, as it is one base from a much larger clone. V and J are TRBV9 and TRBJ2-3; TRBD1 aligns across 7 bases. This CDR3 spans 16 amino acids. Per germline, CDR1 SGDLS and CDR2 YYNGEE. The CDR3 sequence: CVSSVRTGPSTDTQYF. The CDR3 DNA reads TGTGTCAGCAGCGTAAGGACAGGTCCTAGCACAGATACGCAGTATTTT.

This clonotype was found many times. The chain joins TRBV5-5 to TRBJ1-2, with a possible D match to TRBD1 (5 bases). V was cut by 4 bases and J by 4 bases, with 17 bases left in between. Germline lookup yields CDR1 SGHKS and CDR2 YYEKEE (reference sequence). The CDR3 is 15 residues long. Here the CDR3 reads CASSLQVDRVYGYTF. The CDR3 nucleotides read TGTGCCAGCAGCCTACAGGTTGATCGAGTCTATGGCTACACCTTC.

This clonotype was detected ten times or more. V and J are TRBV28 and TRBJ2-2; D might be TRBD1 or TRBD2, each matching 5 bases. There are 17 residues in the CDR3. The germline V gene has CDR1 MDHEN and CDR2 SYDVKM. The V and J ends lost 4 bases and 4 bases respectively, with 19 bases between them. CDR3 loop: CASSSGTARLSTGELFF. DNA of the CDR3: TGTGCCAGCAGTTCGGGGACGGCGAGGCTGAGCACCGGGGAGCTGTTTTTT.

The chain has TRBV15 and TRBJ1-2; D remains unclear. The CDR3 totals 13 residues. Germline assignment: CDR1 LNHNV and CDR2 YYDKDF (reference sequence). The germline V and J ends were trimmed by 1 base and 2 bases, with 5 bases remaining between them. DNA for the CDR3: TGTGCCACCAGCAGAGTACTGAACTATGGCTACACCTTC. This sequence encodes CATSRVLNYGYTF. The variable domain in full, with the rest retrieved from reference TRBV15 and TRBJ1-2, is DAMVIQNPRYQVTQFGKPVTLSCSQTLNHNVMYWYQQKSSQAPKLLFHYYDKDFNNEADTPDNFQSRRPNTSFCFLDIRSPGLGDTAMYLCATSRVLNYGYTFGSGTRLTVV.

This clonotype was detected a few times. The CDR3 bases are TGTGCCACCAGTCACAGGGGCAAGGGAACCGGGGAGCTGTTTTTT. It codes for CATSHRGKGTGELFF. This chain links TRBV24-1 with TRBJ2-2; TRBD1 agrees at 7 bases. V was clipped by 6 bases and J by 5 bases; unmatched bases: 8. The CDR3 spans 15 residues. The germline V gene has CDR1 KGHDR and CDR2 SFDVKD.

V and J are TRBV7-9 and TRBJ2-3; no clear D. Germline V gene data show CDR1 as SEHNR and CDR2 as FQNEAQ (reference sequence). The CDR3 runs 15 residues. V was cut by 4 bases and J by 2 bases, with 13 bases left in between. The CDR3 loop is CASSYPSSDTDTQYF. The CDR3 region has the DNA TGTGCCAGCAGCTACCCGTCCAGTGACACAGATACGCAGTATTTT.

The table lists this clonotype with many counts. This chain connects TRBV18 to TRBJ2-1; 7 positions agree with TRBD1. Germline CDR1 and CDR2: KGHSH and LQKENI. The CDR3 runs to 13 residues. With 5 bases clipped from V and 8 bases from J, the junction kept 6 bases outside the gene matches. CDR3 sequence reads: CASSTDREYEQFF. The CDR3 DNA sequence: TGTGCCAGCTCAACCGACAGGGAATATGAGCAGTTCTTC.

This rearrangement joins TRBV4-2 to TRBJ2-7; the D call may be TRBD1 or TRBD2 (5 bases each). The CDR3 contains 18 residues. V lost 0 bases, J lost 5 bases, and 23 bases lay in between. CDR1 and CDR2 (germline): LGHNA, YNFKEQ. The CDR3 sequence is CASSQDQAGISSEDEQYF. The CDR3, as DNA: TGTGCCAGCAGCCAAGATCAGGCAGGGATTAGTTCGGAGGACGAGCAGTACTTC.

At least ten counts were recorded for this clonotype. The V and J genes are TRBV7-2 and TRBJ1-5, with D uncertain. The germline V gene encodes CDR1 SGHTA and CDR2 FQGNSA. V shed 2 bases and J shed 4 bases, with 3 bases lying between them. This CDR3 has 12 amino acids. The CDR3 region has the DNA TGTGCCAGCAGCTTACAAAATCAGCCCCAGCATTTT. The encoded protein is CASSLQNQPQHF.

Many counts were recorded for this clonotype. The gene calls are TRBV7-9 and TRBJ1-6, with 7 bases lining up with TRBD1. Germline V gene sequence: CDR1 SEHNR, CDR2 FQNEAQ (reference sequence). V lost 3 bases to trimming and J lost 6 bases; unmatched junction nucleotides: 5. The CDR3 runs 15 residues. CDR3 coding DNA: TGTGCCAGCAGCTTTGGAACAGGGGTTAATTCACCCCTCCACTTT. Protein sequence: CASSFGTGVNSPLHF.

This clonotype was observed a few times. This CDR3 is CASSLGTTTNEKLFF. The CDR3 DNA sequence: TGTGCCAGCAGCTTAGGGACAACAACTAATGAAAAACTGTTTTTT. The J gene is TRBJ1-4, the V gene TRBV11-2; D is possibly TRBD1 (5 bases). Germline V lookup: CDR1 SGHAT, CDR2 FQNNGV. V was shortened by 1 base and J by 0 bases, with 6 bases between the two germline ends. The CDR3 is 15 amino acids.

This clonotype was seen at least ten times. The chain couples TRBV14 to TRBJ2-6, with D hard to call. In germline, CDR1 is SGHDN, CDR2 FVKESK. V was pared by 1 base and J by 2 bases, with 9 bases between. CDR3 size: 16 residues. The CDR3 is CASSQGSKTGANVLTF. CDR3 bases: TGTGCCAGCAGCCAAGGTTCGAAGACTGGGGCCAACGTCCTGACTTTC.

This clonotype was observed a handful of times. The CDR3 nucleotides are TGTGCCAGCAGCCTTGCTCGAACTGAAGCTTTCTTT. It codes for CASSLARTEAFF. The chain has TRBV14 and TRBJ1-1; D is undetermined. Per the germline V gene, CDR1 is SGHDN and CDR2 is FVKESK. The ends were cut back, 4 bases at V and 5 bases at J, with 8 bases in the middle. There are 12 residues in the CDR3.

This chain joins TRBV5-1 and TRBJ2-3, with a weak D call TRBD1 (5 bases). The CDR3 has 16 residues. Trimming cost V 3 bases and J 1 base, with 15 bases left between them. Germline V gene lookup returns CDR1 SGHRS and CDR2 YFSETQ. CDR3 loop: CASSSTDPRGTDTQYF. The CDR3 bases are TGCGCCAGCAGCTCGACAGACCCGCGAGGCACAGATACGCAGTATTTT. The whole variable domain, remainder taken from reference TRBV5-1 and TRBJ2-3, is KAGVTQTPRYLIKTRGQQVTLSCSPISGHRSVSWYQQTPGQGLQFLFEYFSETQRNKGNFPGRFSGRQFSNSRSEMNVSTLELGDSALYLCASSSTDPRGTDTQYFGPGTRLTVL.

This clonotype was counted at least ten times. CDR3 bases: TGCAGCGTTGAAGGTGTGGCAGGGGTCACAGATACGCAGTATTTT. It translates to CSVEGVAGVTDTQYF. This sequence joins TRBV29-1 and TRBJ2-3; the D gene is possibly TRBD1 (6 bases). Trimming took off 1 base at V and 2 bases at J, with 13 bases between the two ends. CDR1 and CDR2 from the germline V gene are SQVTM and ANQGSEA. CDR3 length: 15 amino acids.

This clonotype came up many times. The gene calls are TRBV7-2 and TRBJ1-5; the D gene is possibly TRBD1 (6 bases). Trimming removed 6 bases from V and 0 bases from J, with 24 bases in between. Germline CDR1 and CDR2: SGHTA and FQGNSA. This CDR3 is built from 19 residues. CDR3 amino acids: CASRRGVPGQRYSNQPQHF. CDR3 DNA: TGTGCCAGCAGGAGGGGAGTTCCGGGACAACGCTATAGCAATCAGCCCCAGCATTTT.

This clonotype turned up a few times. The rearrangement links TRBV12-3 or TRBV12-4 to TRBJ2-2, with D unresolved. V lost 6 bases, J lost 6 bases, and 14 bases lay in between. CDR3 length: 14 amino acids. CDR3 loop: CASSASARAGELFF. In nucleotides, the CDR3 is TGTGCCAGCAGCGCCTCGGCCCGAGCCGGGGAGCTGTTTTTT.

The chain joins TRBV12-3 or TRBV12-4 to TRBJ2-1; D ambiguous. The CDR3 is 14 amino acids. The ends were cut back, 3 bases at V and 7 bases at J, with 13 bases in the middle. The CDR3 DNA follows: TGTGCCAGCAGTTTGGCTAGACATTCAAATGAGCAGTTCTTC. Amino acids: CASSLARHSNEQFF.

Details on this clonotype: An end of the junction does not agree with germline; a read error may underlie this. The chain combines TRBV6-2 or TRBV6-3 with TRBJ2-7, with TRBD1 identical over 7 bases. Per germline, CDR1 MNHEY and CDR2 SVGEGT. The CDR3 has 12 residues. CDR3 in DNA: TGTGCCAGCAGGATCTCCGGAGGACAGGAAGAGTTC. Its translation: CASRISGGQEEF.